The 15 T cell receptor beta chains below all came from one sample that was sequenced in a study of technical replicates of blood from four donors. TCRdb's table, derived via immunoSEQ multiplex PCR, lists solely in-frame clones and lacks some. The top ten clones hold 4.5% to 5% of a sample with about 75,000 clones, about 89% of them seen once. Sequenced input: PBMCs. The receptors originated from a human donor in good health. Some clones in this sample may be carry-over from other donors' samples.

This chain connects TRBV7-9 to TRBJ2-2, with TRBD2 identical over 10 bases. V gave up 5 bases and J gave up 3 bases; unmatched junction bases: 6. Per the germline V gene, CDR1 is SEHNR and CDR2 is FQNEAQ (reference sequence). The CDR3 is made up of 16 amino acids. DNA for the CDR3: TGTGCCAGCAGCCCCGGACTAGCGGATTACACCGGGGAGCTGTTTTTT. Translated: CASSPGLADYTGELFF.

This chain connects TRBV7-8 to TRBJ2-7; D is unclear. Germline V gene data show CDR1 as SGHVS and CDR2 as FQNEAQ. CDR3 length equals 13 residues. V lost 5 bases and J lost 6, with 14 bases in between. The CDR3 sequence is CASSLPPGTEQYF. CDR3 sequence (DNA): TGTGCCAGCAGCCTACCCCCAGGTACCGAGCAGTACTTC.

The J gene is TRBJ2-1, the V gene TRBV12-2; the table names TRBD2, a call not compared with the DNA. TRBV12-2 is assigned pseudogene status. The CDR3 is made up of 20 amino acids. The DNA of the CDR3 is TGTGCAAGTCGCCGACTTCTAGCGGGAGGACGCCTTAGCTCCTACAATGAGCAGTTCTTC. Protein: CASRRLLAGGRLSSYNEQFF.

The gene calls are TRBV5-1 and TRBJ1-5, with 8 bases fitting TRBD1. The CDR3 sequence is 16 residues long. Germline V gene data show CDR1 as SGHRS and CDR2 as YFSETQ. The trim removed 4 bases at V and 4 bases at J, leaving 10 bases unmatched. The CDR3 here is CASSPTGGASNQPQHF. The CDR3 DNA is TGCGCCAGCAGCCCCACAGGGGGTGCCTCTAATCAGCCCCAGCATTTT.

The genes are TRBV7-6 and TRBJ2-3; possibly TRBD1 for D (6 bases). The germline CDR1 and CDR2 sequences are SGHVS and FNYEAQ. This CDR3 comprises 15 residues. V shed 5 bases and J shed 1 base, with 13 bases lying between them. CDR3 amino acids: CASSARGGRTDTQYF. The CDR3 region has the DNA TGTGCCAGCAGCGCCAGGGGCGGCCGCACAGATACGCAGTATTTT.

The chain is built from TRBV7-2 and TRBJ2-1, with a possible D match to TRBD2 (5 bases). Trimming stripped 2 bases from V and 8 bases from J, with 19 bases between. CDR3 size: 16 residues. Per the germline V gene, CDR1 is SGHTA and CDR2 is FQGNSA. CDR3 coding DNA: TGTGCCAGCAGCTTACAACTGGACTTAGGGATTCATGAGCAGTTCTTC. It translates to CASSLQLDLGIHEQFF.

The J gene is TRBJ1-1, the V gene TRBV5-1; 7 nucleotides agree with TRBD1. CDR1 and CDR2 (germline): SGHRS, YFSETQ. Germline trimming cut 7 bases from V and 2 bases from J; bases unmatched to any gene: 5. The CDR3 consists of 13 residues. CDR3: CASGDSINTEAFF. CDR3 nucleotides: TGCGCCAGCGGGGACAGTATTAACACTGAAGCTTTCTTT.

In nucleotides, the CDR3 is TGTGCCAGCTCAACGGGACAACAGGGCGGAGGCCAGCCCCAGCATTTT. As protein: CASSTGQQGGGQPQHF. The chain couples TRBV18 to TRBJ1-5, with D perhaps TRBD1 (6 bases). Trimming stripped 5 bases from V and 7 bases from J, with 21 bases between. The CDR3 contains 16 residues. Germline-derived CDR1 and CDR2 are KGHSH and LQKENI.

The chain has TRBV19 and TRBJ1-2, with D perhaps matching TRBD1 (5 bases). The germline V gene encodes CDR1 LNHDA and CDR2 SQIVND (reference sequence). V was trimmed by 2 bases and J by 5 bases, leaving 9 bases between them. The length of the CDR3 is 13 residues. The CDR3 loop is CASSIWGEYGYTF. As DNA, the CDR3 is TGTGCCAGTAGTATATGGGGGGAGTATGGCTACACCTTC.

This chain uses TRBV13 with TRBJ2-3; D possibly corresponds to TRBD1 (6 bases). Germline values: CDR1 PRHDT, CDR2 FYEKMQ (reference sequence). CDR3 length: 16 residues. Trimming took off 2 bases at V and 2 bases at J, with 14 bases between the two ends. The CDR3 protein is CASSLSPGAATDTQYF. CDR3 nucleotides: TGTGCCAGCAGCTTATCCCCAGGGGCCGCCACAGATACGCAGTATTTT.

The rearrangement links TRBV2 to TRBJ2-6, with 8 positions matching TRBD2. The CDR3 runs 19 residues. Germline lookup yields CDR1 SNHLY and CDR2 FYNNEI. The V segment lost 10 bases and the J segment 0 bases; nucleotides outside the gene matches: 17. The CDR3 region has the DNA TGTGCCACCCCCCCCCGGGAGGGGAGGAAAAGCTCTGGGGCCAACGTCCTGACTTTC. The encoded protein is CATPPREGRKSSGANVLTF.

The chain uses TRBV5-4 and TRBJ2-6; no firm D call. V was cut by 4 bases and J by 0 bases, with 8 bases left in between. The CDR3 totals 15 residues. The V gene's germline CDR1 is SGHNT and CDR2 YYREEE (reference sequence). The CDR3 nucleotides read TGTGCCAGCAGCGGCGGTAGCTCTGGGGCCAACGTCCTGACTTTC. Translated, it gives CASSGGSSGANVLTF.

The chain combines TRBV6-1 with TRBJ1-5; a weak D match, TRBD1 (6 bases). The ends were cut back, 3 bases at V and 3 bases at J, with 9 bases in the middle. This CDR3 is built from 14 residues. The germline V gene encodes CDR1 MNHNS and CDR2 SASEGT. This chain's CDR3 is CASSDGTLNQPQHF. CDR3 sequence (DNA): TGTGCCAGCAGTGATGGGACACTCAATCAGCCCCAGCATTTT.

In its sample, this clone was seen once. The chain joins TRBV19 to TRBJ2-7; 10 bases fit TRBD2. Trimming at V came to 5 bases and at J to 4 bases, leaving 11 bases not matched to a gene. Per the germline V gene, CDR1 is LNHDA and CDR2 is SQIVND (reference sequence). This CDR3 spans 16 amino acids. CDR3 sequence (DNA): TGTGCCAGTAGTTCGCTAGCGGGAGTGCGACCATACGAGCAGTACTTC. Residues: CASSSLAGVRPYEQYF.

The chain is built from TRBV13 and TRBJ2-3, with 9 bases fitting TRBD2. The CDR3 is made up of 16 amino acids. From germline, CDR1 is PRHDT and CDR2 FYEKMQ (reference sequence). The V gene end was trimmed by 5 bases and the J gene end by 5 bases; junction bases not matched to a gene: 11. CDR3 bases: TGTGCCAGCAGCCCCAGAAGCGGGGGGCAGGAAGATACGCAGTATTTT. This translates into CASSPRSGGQEDTQYF.